The rows below give T cell receptor beta chains drawn from one sample of a study of blood T cell repertoires in COVID-19. Here immunoSEQ multiplex PCR was the method, and the copy in TCRdb shows in-frame clones only, minus some. Of some 80,000 clones detected, approximately 86% appear once; the ten largest clones hold 15% to 20%. Sample: peripheral blood. These receptors originate from a human donor in a cohort sampled during active COVID-19. Each CDR3 is given with its conserved first and last residue. The D gene is left open where the match is weak. Clone size is given for some rows only: seen once, a few or many times, or a class if the clone is expanded.

clone size: -
J gene: TRBJ1-4
V gene: TRBV4-1
D gene: TRBD1
CDR3 length: 15
CDR3 DNA: TGCGCCAGCAGTCCCGGACAGGGAATAAATGAAAAACTGTTTTTT
CDR3 protein: CASSPGQGINEKLFF

clone size: -
J gene: TRBJ2-2
V gene: TRBV28
D gene: -
CDR3 length: 14
CDR3 DNA: TGTGCCAGCAGTTTCTCACAGGACACCGGGGAGCTGTTTTTT
CDR3 protein: CASSFSQDTGELFF

clone size: -
J gene: TRBJ2-3
V gene: TRBV27
D gene: -
CDR3 length: 15
CDR3 DNA: TGTGCCAGTTTAGTCTCGATCACTAGCACAGATACGCAGTATTTT
CDR3 protein: CASLVSITSTDTQYF

clone size: few
J gene: TRBJ1-1
V gene: TRBV7-3
D gene: -
CDR3 length: 13
CDR3 DNA: TGTGCCAGCAGCTTAGCCAGACTTACTGAAGCTTTCTTT
CDR3 protein: CASSLARLTEAFF

clone size: -
J gene: TRBJ2-3
V gene: TRBV5-5
D gene: -
CDR3 length: 16
CDR3 DNA: TGTGCCAGCAGCTTGCCACAGGGAACTAGCACAGATACGCAGTATTTT
CDR3 protein: CASSLPQGTSTDTQYF

clone size: -
J gene: TRBJ2-2
V gene: TRBV21-1
D gene: -
CDR3 length: 17
CDR3 DNA: TGTGCCAGCAGCAATTTAGCGGGAGGCTTGAACACCGGGGAGCTGTTTTTT
CDR3 protein: CASSNLAGGLNTGELFF

clone size: -
J gene: TRBJ1-6
V gene: TRBV7-9
D gene: TRBD1
CDR3 length: 15
CDR3 DNA: TGTGCCAGCAGCCCCTATGACAGGGGCGTTTCACCCCTCCACTTT
CDR3 protein: CASSPYDRGVSPLHF

clone size: -
J gene: TRBJ2-3
V gene: TRBV3-1/TRBV3-2
D gene: TRBD2
CDR3 length: 16
CDR3 DNA: TGTGCCAGCAGCCAGGGACTAGCCGTCAGTGGAGATACGCAGTATTTT
CDR3 protein: CASSQGLAVSGDTQYF

clone size: -
J gene: TRBJ2-5
V gene: TRBV5-1
D gene: -
CDR3 length: 13
CDR3 DNA: TGCGCCAGCAGCTTGTCAGGGGAGGAGACCCAGTACTTC
CDR3 protein: CASSLSGEETQYF

clone size: -
J gene: TRBJ2-5
V gene: TRBV2
D gene: TRBD1
CDR3 length: 13
CDR3 DNA: TGTGCCAGCAGTTACGGGACAGGAGAGACCCAGTACTTC
CDR3 protein: CASSYGTGETQYF

clone size: few
J gene: TRBJ2-1
V gene: TRBV2
D gene: TRBD1
CDR3 length: 15
CDR3 DNA: TGTGCCAGCAGTGCTATAAGGGGGCGATACAATGAGCAGTTCTTC
CDR3 protein: CASSAIRGRYNEQFF

clone size: few
J gene: TRBJ2-7
V gene: TRBV5-4
D gene: -
CDR3 length: 14
CDR3 DNA: TGTGCCAGCAGCTTGGCCATCCAGGGCGGCGAGCAGTACTTC
CDR3 protein: CASSLAIQGGEQYF

clone size: -
J gene: TRBJ2-6
V gene: TRBV10-3
D gene: -
CDR3 length: 15
CDR3 DNA: TGTGCCATCAGTATGAAGAACACTGGGGCCAACGTCCTGACTTTC
CDR3 protein: CAISMKNTGANVLTF

clone size: -
J gene: TRBJ2-1
V gene: TRBV20-1
D gene: -
CDR3 length: 15
CDR3 DNA: TGCAGTGCTAGTTTCTCCGGGGGTTATCACAATGAGCAGTTCTTC
CDR3 protein: CSASFSGGYHNEQFF

clone size: -
J gene: TRBJ2-7
V gene: TRBV15
D gene: TRBD1
CDR3 length: 16
CDR3 DNA: TGTGCCACCAGCAGAGAGGGGTGGACAGGGCGTGACGAGCAGTACTTC
CDR3 protein: CATSREGWTGRDEQYF

clone size: -
J gene: TRBJ2-2
V gene: TRBV27
D gene: -
CDR3 length: 13
CDR3 DNA: TGTGCCAGCAGGGGCTCCTGGTCCGGGGAGCTGTTTTTT
CDR3 protein: CASRGSWSGELFF

clone size: -
J gene: TRBJ1-1
V gene: TRBV28
D gene: -
CDR3 length: 14
CDR3 DNA: TGTGCCAGCAGATCTGGAGGGATGAACACTGAAGCTTTCTTT
CDR3 protein: CASRSGGMNTEAFF

clone size: once
J gene: TRBJ2-7
V gene: TRBV5-1
D gene: TRBD2
CDR3 length: 16
CDR3 DNA: TGCGCCAGCAGCCCTGAAGGCGGGAGTTCCTCCTACGAGCAGTACTTC
CDR3 protein: CASSPEGGSSSYEQYF

clone size: -
J gene: TRBJ1-5
V gene: TRBV7-9
D gene: -
CDR3 length: 17
CDR3 DNA: TGTGCCAGCAGCTTAGAAATTCGGGGTCACGAAGATCGACCCCAGCATTTT
CDR3 protein: CASSLEIRGHEDRPQHF

clone size: -
J gene: TRBJ1-3
V gene: TRBV6-2/TRBV6-3
D gene: TRBD1
CDR3 length: 15
CDR3 DNA: TGTGCCAGCAGTCTCCGGGACAGTGCCGGAAACACCATATATTTT
CDR3 protein: CASSLRDSAGNTIYF

clone size: -
J gene: TRBJ1-2
V gene: TRBV30
D gene: TRBD1
CDR3 length: 15
CDR3 DNA: TGTGCCCTTTGGGACAGAAGTTTCAAGAACTATGGCTACACCTTC
CDR3 protein: CALWDRSFKNYGYTF

clone size: -
J gene: TRBJ2-7
V gene: TRBV19
D gene: TRBD2
CDR3 length: 16
CDR3 DNA: TGTGCCAGTACGCCCTCGAGGCGGGAGGGCCCATACGAGCAGTACTTC
CDR3 protein: CASTPSRREGPYEQYF

clone size: -
J gene: TRBJ1-1
V gene: TRBV4-1
D gene: -
CDR3 length: 18
CDR3 DNA: TGCGCCAGCAGCCAAGGGTCCCTAGGGAGGGCACCCAACACTGAAGCTTTCTTT
CDR3 protein: CASSQGSLGRAPNTEAFF

clone size: -
J gene: TRBJ2-7
V gene: TRBV20-1
D gene: -
CDR3 length: 11
CDR3 DNA: TGCAGTGCTAGATCGGGGAGCCAGCAGTACTTC
CDR3 protein: CSARSGSQQYF

clone size: -
J gene: TRBJ1-2
V gene: TRBV24-1
D gene: TRBD1
CDR3 length: 14
CDR3 DNA: TGTGCCACCAGTGATTTCGGGACAGACTATGGCTACACCTTC
CDR3 protein: CATSDFGTDYGYTF

clone size: few
J gene: TRBJ1-4
V gene: TRBV5-4
D gene: TRBD1
CDR3 length: 15
CDR3 DNA: TGTGCCAGCAGCCTACCAGGGGACAGTAATGAAAAACTGTTTTTT
CDR3 protein: CASSLPGDSNEKLFF

clone size: once
J gene: TRBJ1-1
V gene: TRBV18
D gene: -
CDR3 length: 15
CDR3 DNA: TGTGCCAGCTCACCGTCGGTCTCTTTGAACACTGAAGCTTTCTTT
CDR3 protein: CASSPSVSLNTEAFF

clone size: -
J gene: TRBJ2-1
V gene: TRBV11-3
D gene: TRBD2
CDR3 length: 15
CDR3 DNA: TGTGCCAGCAGCCGTGGGGTCCAGCGGGGGAGTGAGCAGTTCTTC
CDR3 protein: CASSRGVQRGSEQFF

clone size: once
J gene: TRBJ1-2
V gene: TRBV28
D gene: TRBD1
CDR3 length: 13
CDR3 DNA: TGTGCCAGCATCCCGGGACAGAGCTATGGCTACACCTTC
CDR3 protein: CASIPGQSYGYTF

clone size: -
J gene: TRBJ2-5
V gene: TRBV7-2
D gene: -
CDR3 length: 14
CDR3 DNA: TGTGCCAGCAGCTTAGCTCTCAGGGGAGAGACCCAGTACTTC
CDR3 protein: CASSLALRGETQYF

clone size: -
J gene: TRBJ1-5
V gene: TRBV6-5
D gene: -
CDR3 length: 14
CDR3 DNA: TGTGCCAGCAGACCTTGGCGCACGGGTCAGCCCCAGCATTTT
CDR3 protein: CASRPWRTGQPQHF

clone size: few
J gene: TRBJ2-2
V gene: TRBV3-1/TRBV3-2
D gene: TRBD1
CDR3 length: 19
CDR3 DNA: TGTGCCAGCAGCCAAGAAAGATTTGGGACAGGGGTCCCCACCGGGGAGCTGTTTTTT
CDR3 protein: CASSQERFGTGVPTGELFF

clone size: -
J gene: TRBJ1-4
V gene: TRBV27
D gene: -
CDR3 length: 17
CDR3 DNA: TGTGCCAGCAAGACTCGCGGTCCGCCCGCAACTAATGAAAAACTGTTTTTT
CDR3 protein: CASKTRGPPATNEKLFF

clone size: -
J gene: TRBJ2-5
V gene: TRBV7-8
D gene: TRBD2
CDR3 length: 16
CDR3 DNA: TGTGCCAGCAGCTTAGCCGGACTAGCGGTCCAAGAGACCCAGTACTTC
CDR3 protein: CASSLAGLAVQETQYF

clone size: -
J gene: TRBJ1-1
V gene: TRBV30
D gene: -
CDR3 length: 16
CDR3 DNA: TGTGCCTGGAGTGTACAGTGGGCCAGAGTGAACACTGAAGCTTTCTTT
CDR3 protein: CAWSVQWARVNTEAFF

clone size: -
J gene: TRBJ2-5
V gene: TRBV30
D gene: -
CDR3 length: 11
CDR3 DNA: TGTGCCTGGGCGGGACTGGAGACCCAGTACTTC
CDR3 protein: CAWAGLETQYF

clone size: -
J gene: TRBJ2-2
V gene: TRBV2
D gene: -
CDR3 length: 13
CDR3 DNA: TGTGCCAGCAGTGAATCGGGGTTCGGGGAGCTGTTTTTT
CDR3 protein: CASSESGFGELFF

clone size: -
J gene: TRBJ2-1
V gene: TRBV4-1
D gene: TRBD2
CDR3 length: 17
CDR3 DNA: TGCGCCAGCAGCCAAGTTGCGTACCGGCGGGAGGCGGATGAGCAGTTCTTC
CDR3 protein: CASSQVAYRREADEQFF

clone size: -
J gene: TRBJ2-5
V gene: TRBV6-2/TRBV6-3
D gene: -
CDR3 length: 15
CDR3 DNA: TGTGCCAGCAGTTACTCCCGGTCGAGGAGGGAGACCCAGTACTTC
CDR3 protein: CASSYSRSRRETQYF

clone size: -
J gene: TRBJ2-1
V gene: TRBV5-8
D gene: -
CDR3 length: 15
CDR3 DNA: TGTGCCAGCAGCTTGCAAGCGGCCTCCTACAATGAGCAGTTCTTC
CDR3 protein: CASSLQAASYNEQFF

clone size: -
J gene: TRBJ1-1
V gene: TRBV11-2
D gene: -
CDR3 length: 14
CDR3 DNA: TGTGCCAGCAGCTTCGGACAACTTAACACTGAAGCTTTCTTT
CDR3 protein: CASSFGQLNTEAFF

clone size: -
J gene: TRBJ2-2
V gene: TRBV19
D gene: TRBD1
CDR3 length: 15
CDR3 DNA: TGTGCCAGTAGTGCGGAATTGACAGGGTTCGGGGAGCTGTTTTTT
CDR3 protein: CASSAELTGFGELFF

clone size: once
J gene: TRBJ1-2
V gene: TRBV6-4
D gene: -
CDR3 length: 13
CDR3 DNA: TGTGCCAGCAGTGACTTGGGAGGTTATGGCTACACCTTC
CDR3 protein: CASSDLGGYGYTF

clone size: -
J gene: TRBJ2-2
V gene: TRBV5-5
D gene: -
CDR3 length: 13
CDR3 DNA: TGTGCCAGCAGCTTGGATGTGGCCCGGGAGCTGTTTTTT
CDR3 protein: CASSLDVARELFF

clone size: -
J gene: TRBJ2-5
V gene: TRBV5-1
D gene: TRBD1
CDR3 length: 13
CDR3 DNA: TGCGCCAGCAGCGGCAGGGGGCTAGAGACCCAGTACTTC
CDR3 protein: CASSGRGLETQYF

clone size: -
J gene: TRBJ1-3
V gene: TRBV7-2
D gene: -
CDR3 length: 16
CDR3 DNA: TGTGCCAGCAGCCCGGCAGCCCCAGGGGCTGCTGTCACCATATATTTT
CDR3 protein: CASSPAAPGAAVTIYF

clone size: -
J gene: TRBJ2-7
V gene: TRBV20-1
D gene: -
CDR3 length: 11
CDR3 DNA: TGCAGTGCCGAACTCCGAGGGGAGCAGTACTTC
CDR3 protein: CSAELRGEQYF

clone size: -
J gene: TRBJ2-7
V gene: TRBV30
D gene: -
CDR3 length: 12
CDR3 DNA: TGTGCCTGGAGTGGAGGCTCCTACGAGCAGTACTTC
CDR3 protein: CAWSGGSYEQYF

clone size: -
J gene: TRBJ1-5
V gene: TRBV28
D gene: -
CDR3 length: 11
CDR3 DNA: TGTGCCAGCAGCCTGAATCAGCCCCAGCATTTT
CDR3 protein: CASSLNQPQHF

clone size: -
J gene: TRBJ2-7
V gene: TRBV6-5
D gene: TRBD1
CDR3 length: 15
CDR3 DNA: TGTGCCAGCAGGAATACAGGGGGCGGGAGACGATTGCAGTACTTC
CDR3 protein: CASRNTGGGRRLQYF

clone size: -
J gene: TRBJ2-1
V gene: TRBV10-3
D gene: TRBD2
CDR3 length: 15
CDR3 DNA: TGTGCCATCAGTGGGACTAGCGGGGAGCGCAATGAGCAGTTCTTC
CDR3 protein: CAISGTSGERNEQFF

clone size: -
J gene: TRBJ1-1
V gene: TRBV5-1
D gene: -
CDR3 length: 13
CDR3 DNA: TGCGCCAGCCGCCTCGGGGGGGCCCCTGAAGCTTTCTTT
CDR3 protein: CASRLGGAPEAFF

clone size: -
J gene: TRBJ1-3
V gene: TRBV28
D gene: -
CDR3 length: 14
CDR3 DNA: TGTGCCAGCAGTTTAAAGGGGTGGGGAAACACCATATATTTT
CDR3 protein: CASSLKGWGNTIYF

clone size: -
J gene: TRBJ2-3
V gene: TRBV7-3
D gene: TRBD1
CDR3 length: 17
CDR3 DNA: TGTGCCAGCAGCTTAGGGACCCCGGGACAGAACAACCGGGGGCAGTATTTT
CDR3 protein: CASSLGTPGQNNRGQYF

clone size: once
J gene: TRBJ2-3
V gene: TRBV4-1
D gene: -
CDR3 length: 18
CDR3 DNA: TGCGCCAGCAGCCAACACCCTCCGGGGGGCTTGGGCACAGATACGCAGTATTTT
CDR3 protein: CASSQHPPGGLGTDTQYF